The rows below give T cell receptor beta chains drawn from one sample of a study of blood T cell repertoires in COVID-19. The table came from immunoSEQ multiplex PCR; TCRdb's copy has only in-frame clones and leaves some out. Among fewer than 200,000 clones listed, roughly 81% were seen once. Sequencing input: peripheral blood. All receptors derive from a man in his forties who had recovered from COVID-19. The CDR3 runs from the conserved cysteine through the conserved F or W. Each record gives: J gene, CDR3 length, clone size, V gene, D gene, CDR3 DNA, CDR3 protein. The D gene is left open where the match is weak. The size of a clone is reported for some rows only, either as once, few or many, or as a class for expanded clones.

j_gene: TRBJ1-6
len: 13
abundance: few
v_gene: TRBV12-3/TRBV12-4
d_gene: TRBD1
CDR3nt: TGTGCCAGCAGCTGGACAGGAAATTCACCCCTCCACTTT
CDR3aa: CASSWTGNSPLHF

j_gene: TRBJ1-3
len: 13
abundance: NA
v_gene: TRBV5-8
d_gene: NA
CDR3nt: TGTGCCAGCAGCTTAAGAAGCCGAAACACCATATATTTT
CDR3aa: CASSLRSRNTIYF

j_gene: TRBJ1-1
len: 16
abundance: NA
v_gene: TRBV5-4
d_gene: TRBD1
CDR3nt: TGTGCCAGCAGCTTGGGCGACGGGACAGGGGTTACTGAAGCTTTCTTT
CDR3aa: CASSLGDGTGVTEAFF

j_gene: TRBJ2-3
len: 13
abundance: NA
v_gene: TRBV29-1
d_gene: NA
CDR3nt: TGCAGCGGTATACCGGGAGACACAGATACGCAGTATTTT
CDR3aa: CSGIPGDTDTQYF

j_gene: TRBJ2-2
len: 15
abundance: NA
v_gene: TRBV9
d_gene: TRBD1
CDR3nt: TGTGCCAGCAGCGTCCTTTCACAGGGGTCCGGGGAGCTGTTTTTT
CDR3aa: CASSVLSQGSGELFF

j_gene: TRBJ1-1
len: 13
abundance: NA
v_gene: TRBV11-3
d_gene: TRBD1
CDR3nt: TGTGCCAGCACACGACAGGGGGCAACTGAAGCTTTCTTT
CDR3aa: CASTRQGATEAFF

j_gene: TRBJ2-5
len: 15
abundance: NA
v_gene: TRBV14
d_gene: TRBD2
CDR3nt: TGTGCCAGCAGCCAAATGGGACTAGGGGCCGAGACCCAGTACTTC
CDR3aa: CASSQMGLGAETQYF

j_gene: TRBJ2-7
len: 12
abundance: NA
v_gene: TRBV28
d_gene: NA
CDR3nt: TGTGCCAGCAGTTTAATGGGGAGAGAGCAGTACTTC
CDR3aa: CASSLMGREQYF

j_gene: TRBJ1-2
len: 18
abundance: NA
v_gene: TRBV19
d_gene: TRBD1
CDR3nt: TGTGCCAGTAGTGGGTACCCGGGACAGGGGTTAGGCTACTATGGCTACACCTTC
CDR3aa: CASSGYPGQGLGYYGYTF

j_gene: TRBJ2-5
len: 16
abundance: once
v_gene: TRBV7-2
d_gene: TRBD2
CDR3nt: TGTGCCAGCAGCTTAGTGGCTAGCGGGGGGAGGGAGACCCAGTACTTC
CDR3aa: CASSLVASGGRETQYF

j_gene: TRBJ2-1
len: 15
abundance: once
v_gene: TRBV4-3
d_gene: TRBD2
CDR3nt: TGCGCCAGCAGCCCCAGCGGGAGAACCTACAATGAGCAGTTCTTC
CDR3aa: CASSPSGRTYNEQFF

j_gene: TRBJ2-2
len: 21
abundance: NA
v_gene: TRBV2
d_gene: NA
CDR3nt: TGTGCCAGCAGTGATACGGGACTCACAGACAATCGGAGCTCGAACACCGGGGAGCTGTTTTTT
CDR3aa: CASSDTGLTDNRSSNTGELFF

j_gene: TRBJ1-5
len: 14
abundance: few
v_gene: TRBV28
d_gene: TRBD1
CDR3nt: TGTGCCAGCAGTTCGGGACAGCTCAATCAGCCCCAGCATTTT
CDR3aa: CASSSGQLNQPQHF

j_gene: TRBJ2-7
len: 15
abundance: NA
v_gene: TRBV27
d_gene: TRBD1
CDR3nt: TGTGCCAGCAGTTCCGGGACAGGGGGCTTCTACGAGCAGTACTTC
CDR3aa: CASSSGTGGFYEQYF

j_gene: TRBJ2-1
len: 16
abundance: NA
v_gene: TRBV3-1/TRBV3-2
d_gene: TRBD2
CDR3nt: TGTGCCAGCAGCCAGGCCGGACTAGCGGGGGGGCACGAGCAGTTCTTC
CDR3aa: CASSQAGLAGGHEQFF

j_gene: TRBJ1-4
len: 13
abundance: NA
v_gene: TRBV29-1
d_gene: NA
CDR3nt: TGCAGCGTAAGCCGGGGGATTAATGAAAAACTGTTTTTT
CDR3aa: CSVSRGINEKLFF

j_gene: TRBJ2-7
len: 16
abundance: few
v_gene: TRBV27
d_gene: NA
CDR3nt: TGTGCCAGCAGTCTTCTCCGGGACTCCCGCCGCTACGAGCAGTACTTC
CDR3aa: CASSLLRDSRRYEQYF

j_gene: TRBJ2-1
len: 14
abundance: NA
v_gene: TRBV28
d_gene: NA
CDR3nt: TGTGCCAGCAGCTTCGCCGGTTCCTACAATGAGCAGTTCTTC
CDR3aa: CASSFAGSYNEQFF

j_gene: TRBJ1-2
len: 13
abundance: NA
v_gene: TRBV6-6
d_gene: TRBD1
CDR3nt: TGTGCCAGCAGTTACTTCGACAGGGATGGCTACACCTTC
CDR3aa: CASSYFDRDGYTF

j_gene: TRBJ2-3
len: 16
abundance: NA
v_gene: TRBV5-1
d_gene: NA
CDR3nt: TGCGCCAGCAGCCGGCGCGGGGACAGTAGCACAGATACGCAGTATTTT
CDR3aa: CASSRRGDSSTDTQYF

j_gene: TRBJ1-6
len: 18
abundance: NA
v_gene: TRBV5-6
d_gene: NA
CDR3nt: TGTGCCAGCAGCTTGGAACAGGGATTCGGCTCCTATAATTCACCCCTCCACTTT
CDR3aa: CASSLEQGFGSYNSPLHF

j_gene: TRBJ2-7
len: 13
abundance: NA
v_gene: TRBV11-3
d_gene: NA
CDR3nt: TGTGCCAGCAGCACATTTTCAGGGTACGAGCAGTACTTC
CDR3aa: CASSTFSGYEQYF

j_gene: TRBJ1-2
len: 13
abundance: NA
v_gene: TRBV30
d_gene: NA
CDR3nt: TGTGCCTGGAGTGTCGGAGGGGCGTGGGGCTACACCTTC
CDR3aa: CAWSVGGAWGYTF

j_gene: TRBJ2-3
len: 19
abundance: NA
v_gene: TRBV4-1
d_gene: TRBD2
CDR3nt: TGCGCCAGCAGCCAAGTACGGACTAGCGGTCAATCAAGAACAGATACGCAGTATTTT
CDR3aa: CASSQVRTSGQSRTDTQYF

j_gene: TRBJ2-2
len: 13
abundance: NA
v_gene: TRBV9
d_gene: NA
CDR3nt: TGTGCCAGCAGCGTAGGAGTTATCGGGGAGCTGTTTTTT
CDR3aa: CASSVGVIGELFF

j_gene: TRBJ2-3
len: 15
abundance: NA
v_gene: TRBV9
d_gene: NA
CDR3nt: TGTGCCAGCACCGGCGGGGGCTCGTGGACAGATACGCAGTATTTT
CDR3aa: CASTGGGSWTDTQYF

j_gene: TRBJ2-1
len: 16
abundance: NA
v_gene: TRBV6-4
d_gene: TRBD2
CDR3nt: TGTGCCAGCAGGCCTGGACTAGCGGGGGATATGGATGAGCAGTTCTTC
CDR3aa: CASRPGLAGDMDEQFF

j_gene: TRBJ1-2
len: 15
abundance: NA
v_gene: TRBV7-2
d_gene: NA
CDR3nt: TGTGCCAGCAGCTCGCGACAGGAAGGCCGATCTGGCTACACCTTC
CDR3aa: CASSSRQEGRSGYTF

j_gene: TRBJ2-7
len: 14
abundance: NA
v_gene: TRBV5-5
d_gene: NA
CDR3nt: TGTGCCAGCAGCATACTAGAAAACAACTACGAGCAGTACTTC
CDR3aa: CASSILENNYEQYF

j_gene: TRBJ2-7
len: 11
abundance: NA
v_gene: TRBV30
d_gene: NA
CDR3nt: TGTGCCTGGAGGGCCCATTACGAGCAGTACTTC
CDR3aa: CAWRAHYEQYF

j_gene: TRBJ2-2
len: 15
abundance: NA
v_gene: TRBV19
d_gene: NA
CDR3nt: TGTGCCAGTAGTACCGAAATGGGGGGTCCCGGGGAGCTGTTTTTT
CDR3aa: CASSTEMGGPGELFF

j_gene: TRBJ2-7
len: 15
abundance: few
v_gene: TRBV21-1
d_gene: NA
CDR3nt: TGTGCCAGCAGCACCCGGCAGGGGGGTGGTGACGAGCAGTACTTC
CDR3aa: CASSTRQGGGDEQYF

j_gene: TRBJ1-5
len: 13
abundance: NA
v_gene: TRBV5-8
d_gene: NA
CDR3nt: TGTGCCAGCAGCTTCCCAGGGAATCAGCCCCAGCATTTT
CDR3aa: CASSFPGNQPQHF

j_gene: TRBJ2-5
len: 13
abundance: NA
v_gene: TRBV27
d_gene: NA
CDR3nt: TGTGCCAGCAGTGTCACGGTCAGGGAGACCCAGTACTTC
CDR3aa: CASSVTVRETQYF

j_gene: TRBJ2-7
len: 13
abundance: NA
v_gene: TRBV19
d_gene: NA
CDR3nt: TGTGCCAGTAGTAAGTTGGCTTCCTACGAGCAGTACTTC
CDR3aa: CASSKLASYEQYF

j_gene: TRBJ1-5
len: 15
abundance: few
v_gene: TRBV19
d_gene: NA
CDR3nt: TGTGCCAGTAGTATAAGACAGTTTAGCAATCAGCCCCAGCATTTT
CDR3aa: CASSIRQFSNQPQHF

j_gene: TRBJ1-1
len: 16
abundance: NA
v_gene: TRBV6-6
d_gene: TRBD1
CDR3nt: TGTGCCAGCAGAACGGGGGACAGGGGGATGAACACTGAAGCTTTCTTT
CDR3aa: CASRTGDRGMNTEAFF

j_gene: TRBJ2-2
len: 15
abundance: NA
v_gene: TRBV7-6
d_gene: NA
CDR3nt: TGTGCCAGCAGCTTAGGTCGGCAGGGGAACGGGGAGCTGTTTTTT
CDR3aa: CASSLGRQGNGELFF

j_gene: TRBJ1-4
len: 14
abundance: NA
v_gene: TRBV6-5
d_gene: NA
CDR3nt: TGTGCCAGCGAGGGTGGGACACGGGAGGGAAAACTGTTTTTT
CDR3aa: CASEGGTREGKLFF